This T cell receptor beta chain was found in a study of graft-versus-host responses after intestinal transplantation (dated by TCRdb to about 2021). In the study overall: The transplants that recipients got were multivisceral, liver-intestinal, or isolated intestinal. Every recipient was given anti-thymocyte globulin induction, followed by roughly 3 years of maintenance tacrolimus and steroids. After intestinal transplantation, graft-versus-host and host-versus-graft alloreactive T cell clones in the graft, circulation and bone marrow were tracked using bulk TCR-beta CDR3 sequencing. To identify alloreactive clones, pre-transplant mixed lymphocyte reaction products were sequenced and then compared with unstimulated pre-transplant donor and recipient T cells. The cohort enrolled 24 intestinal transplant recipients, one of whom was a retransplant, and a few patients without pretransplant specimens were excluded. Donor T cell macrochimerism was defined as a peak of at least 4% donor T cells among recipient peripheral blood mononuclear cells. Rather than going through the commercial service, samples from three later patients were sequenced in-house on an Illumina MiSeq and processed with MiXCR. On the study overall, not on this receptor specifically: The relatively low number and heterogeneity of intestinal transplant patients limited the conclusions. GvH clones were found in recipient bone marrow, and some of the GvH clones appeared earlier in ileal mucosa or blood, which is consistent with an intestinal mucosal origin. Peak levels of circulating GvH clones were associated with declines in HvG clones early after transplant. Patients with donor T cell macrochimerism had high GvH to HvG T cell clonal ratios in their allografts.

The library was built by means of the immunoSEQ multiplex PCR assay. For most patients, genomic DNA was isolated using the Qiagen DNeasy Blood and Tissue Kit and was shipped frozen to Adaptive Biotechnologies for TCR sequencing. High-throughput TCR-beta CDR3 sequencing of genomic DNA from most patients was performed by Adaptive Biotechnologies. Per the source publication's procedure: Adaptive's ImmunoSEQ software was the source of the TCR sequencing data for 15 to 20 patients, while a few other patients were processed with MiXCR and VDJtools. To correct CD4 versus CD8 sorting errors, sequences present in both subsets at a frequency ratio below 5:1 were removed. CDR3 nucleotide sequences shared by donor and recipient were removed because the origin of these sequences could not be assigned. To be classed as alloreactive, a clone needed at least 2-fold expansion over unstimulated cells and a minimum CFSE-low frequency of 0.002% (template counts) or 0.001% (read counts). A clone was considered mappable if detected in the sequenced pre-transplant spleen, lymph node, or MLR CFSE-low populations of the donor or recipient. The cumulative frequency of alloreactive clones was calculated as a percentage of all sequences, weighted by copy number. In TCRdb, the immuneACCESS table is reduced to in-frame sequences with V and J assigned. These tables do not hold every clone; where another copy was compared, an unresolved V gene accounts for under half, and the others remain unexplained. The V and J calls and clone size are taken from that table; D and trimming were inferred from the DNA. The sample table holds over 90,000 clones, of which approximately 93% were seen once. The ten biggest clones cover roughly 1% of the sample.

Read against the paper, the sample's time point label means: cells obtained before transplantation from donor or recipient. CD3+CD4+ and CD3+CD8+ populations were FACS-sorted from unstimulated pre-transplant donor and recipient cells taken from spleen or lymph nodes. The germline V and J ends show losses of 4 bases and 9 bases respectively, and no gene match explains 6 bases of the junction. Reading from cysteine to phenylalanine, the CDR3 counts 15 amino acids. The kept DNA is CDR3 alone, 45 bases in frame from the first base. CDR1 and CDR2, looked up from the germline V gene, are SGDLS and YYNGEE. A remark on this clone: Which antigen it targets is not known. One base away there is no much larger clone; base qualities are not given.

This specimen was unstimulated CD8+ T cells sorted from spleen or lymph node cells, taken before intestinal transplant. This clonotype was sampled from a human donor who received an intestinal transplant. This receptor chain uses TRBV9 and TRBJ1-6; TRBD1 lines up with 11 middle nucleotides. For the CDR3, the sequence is CASSNGQGAFSPLHF. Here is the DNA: TGTGCCAGCAGCAACGGACAGGGGGCGTTTTCACCCCTCCACTTT.